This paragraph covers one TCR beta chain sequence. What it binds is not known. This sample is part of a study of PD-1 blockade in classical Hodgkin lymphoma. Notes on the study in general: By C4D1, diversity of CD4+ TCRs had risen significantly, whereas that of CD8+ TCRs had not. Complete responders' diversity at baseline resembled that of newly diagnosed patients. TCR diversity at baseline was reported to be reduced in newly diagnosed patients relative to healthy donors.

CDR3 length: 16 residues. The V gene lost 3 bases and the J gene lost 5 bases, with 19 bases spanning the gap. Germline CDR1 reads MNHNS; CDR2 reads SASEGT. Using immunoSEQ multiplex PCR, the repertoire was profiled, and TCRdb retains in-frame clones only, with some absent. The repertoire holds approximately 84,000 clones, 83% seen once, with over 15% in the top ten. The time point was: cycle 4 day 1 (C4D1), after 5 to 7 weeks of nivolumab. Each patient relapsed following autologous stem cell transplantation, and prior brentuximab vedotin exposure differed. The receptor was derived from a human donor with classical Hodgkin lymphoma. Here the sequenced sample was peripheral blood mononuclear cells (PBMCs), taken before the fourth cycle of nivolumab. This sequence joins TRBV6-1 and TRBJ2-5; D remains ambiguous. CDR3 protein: CASSEAWGLRSETQYF. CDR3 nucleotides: TGTGCCAGCAGTGAGGCGTGGGGATTACGTTCGGAGACCCAGTACTTC.